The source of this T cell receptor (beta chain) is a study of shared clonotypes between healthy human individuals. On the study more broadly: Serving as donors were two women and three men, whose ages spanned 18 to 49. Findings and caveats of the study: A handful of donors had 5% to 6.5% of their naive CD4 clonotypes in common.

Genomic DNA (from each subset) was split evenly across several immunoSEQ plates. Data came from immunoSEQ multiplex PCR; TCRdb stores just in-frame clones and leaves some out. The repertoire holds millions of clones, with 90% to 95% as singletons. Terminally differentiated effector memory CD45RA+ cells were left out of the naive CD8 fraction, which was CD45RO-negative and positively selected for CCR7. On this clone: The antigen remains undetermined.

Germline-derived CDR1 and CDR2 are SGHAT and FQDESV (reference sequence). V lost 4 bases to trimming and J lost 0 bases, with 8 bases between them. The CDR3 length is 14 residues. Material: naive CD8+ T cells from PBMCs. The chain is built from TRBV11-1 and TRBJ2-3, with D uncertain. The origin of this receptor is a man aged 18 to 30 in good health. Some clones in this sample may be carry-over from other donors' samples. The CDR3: CASSSLYSTDTQYF. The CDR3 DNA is TGTGCCAGCAGCTCCCTCTATAGCACAGATACGCAGTATTTT.